Presented here are 12 T cell receptor beta chains from one specimen sequenced in a study of T-cell memory formation after mild COVID-19. TCRdb re-analysed the 5' RACE reads in MiXCR, keeping a single row per CDR3 protein. The sample consists of just under 150,000 distinct CDR3 sequences, about 19% of them appearing once. The specimen was PBMCs or a T cell subset sorted from them (not recorded which). The receptors come from an adult woman who had mild COVID-19 (a few samples of this study predate the infection). Cell type and time point are not known.

This sequence joins TRBV12-3 or TRBV12-4 and TRBJ2-2; 9 bases match TRBD1. V was clipped by 6 bases and J by 3 bases; unmatched bases: 2. The CDR3 consists of 14 residues. The CDR3 region is CASRRQGDTGELFF. The CDR3, as DNA: TGTGCCAGCAGACGACAGGGGGACACCGGGGAGCTGTTTTTT.

J is TRBJ2-2 and V is TRBV24-1, with TRBD2 matching 7 bases. The J segment lost 4 bases and the V segment lost 9 bases, leaving 7 bases of the junction unmatched. The V gene's germline CDR1 is KGHDR and CDR2 SFDVKD. CDR3 length: 14 amino acids. Here the CDR3 reads CATSGPGGTGELFF. The CDR3 coding sequence is TGTGCCACCTCCGGTCCGGGGGGCACCGGGGAGCTGTTTTTT.

This clonotype was seen more than once but under ten times. The J gene is TRBJ2-2, the V gene TRBV30, with 8 bases matching TRBD2. There are 15 residues in the CDR3. Per germline, CDR1 GTSNPN and CDR2 SVGIG (reference sequence). The junction had 9 bases not matched to a gene; V was cut back by 3 bases and J by 6 bases. Here the CDR3 reads CAWSIRGGLSGELFF. For the CDR3, the DNA is TGTGCCTGGAGCATACGGGGGGGCCTGTCCGGGGAGCTGTTTTTT.

This clonotype was seen more than once but under ten times. The chain is built from TRBV20-1 and TRBJ2-3, with D unresolved. From germline, CDR1 is DFQATT and CDR2 SNEGSKA (reference sequence). V was clipped by 5 bases and J by 4 bases, with 7 bases between them. The CDR3 length is 11 residues. This CDR3 is CSALLADTQYF. CDR3 bases: TGCAGTGCTCTCCTAGCAGATACGCAGTATTTT.

This clonotype was seen a few times. V gene TRBV4-2 combines with J gene TRBJ2-3; 12 bases fit TRBD2. The ends lost 4 bases at V and 4 bases at J; junction bases unmatched: 3. The CDR3 covers 15 residues. The V gene's germline CDR1 is LGHNA and CDR2 YNFKEQ. Here the CDR3 DNA reads TGTGCCAGCAGCCCTAGCGGGAGGGCCGCAGATACGCAGTATTTT. Amino acid sequence: CASSPSGRAADTQYF.

The chain recombines TRBV20-1 with TRBJ2-5, with a possible D match to TRBD2 (7 bases). This CDR3 is 15 amino acids long. Germline V lookup: CDR1 DFQATT, CDR2 SNEGSKA (reference sequence). Trimming took off 3 bases at V and 0 bases at J, with 14 bases between the two ends. The CDR3 DNA reads TGCAGTGCTAGCCCCCGCGGGGGCGACCAAGAGACCCAGTACTTC. This translates into CSASPRGGDQETQYF.

The chain links TRBV7-9 to TRBJ1-6; 8 nucleotides align to TRBD1. The CDR3 length is 14 residues. V gave up 3 bases and J gave up 10 bases; unmatched junction bases: 5. Germline V CDR1 and CDR2: SEHNR, FQNEAQ (reference sequence). CDR3: CASSLGQAGSPLHF. The CDR3 DNA reads TGTGCCAGCAGCTTGGGACAGGCAGGCTCACCCCTCCACTTT.

The J gene is TRBJ2-7, the V gene TRBV7-2; tentatively, D is TRBD1 or TRBD2 (6 bases each). The germline gives CDR1 SGHTA, CDR2 FQGNSA. This CDR3 is 17 amino acids long. The V end was cut by 5 bases, the J end by 5 bases, with 25 bases between. As DNA, the CDR3 is TGTGCCAGCAGCCGAGCTGGGGGCCGGGGGAGTCCCCACGAGCAGTACTTC. This translates into CASSRAGGRGSPHEQYF.

This rearrangement joins TRBV12-3 or TRBV12-4 to TRBJ1-3, with D hard to call. V was clipped by 2 bases and J by 0 bases, with 11 bases between them. The length of the CDR3 is 16 residues. The CDR3 DNA follows: TGTGCCAGCAGTTTACTAACCCTCAGCTCTGGAAACACCATATATTTT. It translates to CASSLLTLSSGNTIYF.

This chain joins TRBV10-3 and TRBJ1-4, with 9 positions matching TRBD1. This CDR3 is 14 amino acids long. The germline V gene has CDR1 ENHRY and CDR2 SYGVKD. V lost 6 bases, J lost 6 bases, and 5 bases stayed unmatched. The CDR3 reads CAIRDRGDDEKLFF. DNA of the CDR3: TGTGCCATCAGGGACAGGGGTGACGATGAAAAACTGTTTTTT.

The table lists this clonotype with many counts. The J gene is TRBJ2-6, the V gene TRBV29-1, with D uncertain. The germline V gene has CDR1 SQVTM and CDR2 ANQGSEA. The CDR3 is 12 amino acids. V lost 4 bases to trimming and J lost 6 bases, with 7 bases between them. CDR3 protein: CSVASLANVLTF. The CDR3 DNA reads TGCAGCGTTGCTTCGTTGGCCAACGTCCTGACTTTC.

This clonotype was observed a few times. The chain is built from TRBV24-1 and TRBJ1-2, with unresolved D. V was shortened by 0 bases and J by 1 base, with 5 bases between the two germline ends. Looked up from germline, CDR1 is KGHDR and CDR2 is SFDVKD. There are 14 residues in the CDR3. The CDR3 sequence is CATSDLDYNYGYTF. CDR3 in DNA: TGTGCCACCAGTGATTTGGACTATAACTATGGCTACACCTTC.